A single sample gave rise to the 28 T cell receptor beta chains below, sequenced in a study of blood T cell repertoires in COVID-19. The data were produced by immunoSEQ multiplex PCR, yet TCRdb's version contains in-frame clones alone and is incomplete. The data contain about 140,000 clones, roughly 84% of them seen just once; the ten biggest clones take up 4.5% to 7%. Material for sequencing was PBMCs or T cells enriched from blood (not recorded which). These receptor sequences come from a man aged 35 to 55 with acute COVID-19.

V usage is TRBV5-1 and J usage is TRBJ1-4; tentative D call: TRBD1 (6 bases). Germline V CDR1 and CDR2: SGHRS, YFSETQ. Trimming took off 3 bases at V and 6 bases at J, with 21 bases between the two ends. CDR3 length: 17 residues. CDR3 coding DNA: TGCGCCAGCAGCTCACAGGGAGTTGACAGGCACCATGAAAAACTGTTTTTT. Protein sequence: CASSSQGVDRHHEKLFF. The full variable domain, in which reference TRBV5-1 and TRBJ1-4 provide the parts outside the CDR3, is KAGVTQTPRYLIKTRGQQVTLSCSPISGHRSVSWYQQTPGQGLQFLFEYFSETQRNKGNFPGRFSGRQFSNSRSEMNVSTLELGDSALYLCASSSQGVDRHHEKLFFGSGTQLSVL.

The sample holds a few counts of this clone. The V and J genes are TRBV5-1 and TRBJ1-2, with 7 bases lining up with TRBD1. The CDR3 sequence is 13 residues long. The germline V gene encodes CDR1 SGHRS and CDR2 YFSETQ. V shed 4 bases, J shed 8 bases, and the junction held 8 bases outside the gene matches. The CDR3 DNA sequence: TGCGCCAGCAGCCCAGGGACAGAGGGGGGCTACACCTTC. It is translated as CASSPGTEGGYTF.

This sequence joins TRBV10-3 and TRBJ1-1, with D possibly being TRBD1 (6 bases). Trimming pared 8 bases from V and 1 base from J, leaving 11 bases between. CDR1 is ENHRY, CDR2 SYGVKD, per germline. The CDR3 has 13 residues. The CDR3, as DNA: TGTGCCATCCGGAGGACAGAGAACACTGAAGCTTTCTTT. This translates into CAIRRTENTEAFF.

This clone came up once. This chain links TRBV4-1 with TRBJ2-7; 10 positions agree with TRBD1. Germline CDR1 and CDR2: MGHRA and YSYEKL. The CDR3 runs 15 residues. V shed 1 base, J shed 2 bases, and the junction held 2 bases outside the gene matches. In nucleotides, the CDR3 is TGCGCCAGCAGCCAAGGGACAGGGGGGACCTACGAGCAGTACTTC. The encoded protein is CASSQGTGGTYEQYF.

The chain is built from TRBV7-9 and TRBJ2-2, with TRBD1 identical over 7 bases. The CDR3 contains 15 residues. The germline CDR1 and CDR2 sequences are SEHNR and FQNEAQ (reference sequence). Trimming cost V 4 bases and J 2 bases; bases outside gene matches: 4. The chain's CDR3 is CASSSNRGNTGELFF. The CDR3 DNA follows: TGTGCCAGCAGCTCTAACAGGGGAAACACCGGGGAGCTGTTTTTT.

The V and J genes are TRBV7-9 and TRBJ2-4, with D possibly TRBD1 on 6 matching bases. The CDR3 covers 15 residues. The ends were cut back, 1 base at V and 8 bases at J, with 15 bases in the middle. Germline values: CDR1 SEHNR, CDR2 FQNEAQ (reference sequence). The CDR3 DNA follows: TGTGCCAGCAGCTTAGTACAGGGAGCTAGGGACATTCAGTACTTC. It yields the protein CASSLVQGARDIQYF.

The gene calls are TRBV15 and TRBJ2-1, with D possibly matching TRBD2 (7 bases). The CDR3 runs 18 residues. Germline CDR1 is LNHNV and CDR2 is YYDKDF (reference sequence). The V end was cut by 0 bases, the J end by 8 bases, with 23 bases between. CDR3 DNA: TGTGCCACCAGCAGAGAAGGGGGGGGGCTCATTTTATACCATGAGCAGTTCTTC. This translates into CATSREGGGLILYHEQFF. Full variable domain (missing parts from reference TRBV15 and TRBJ2-1): DAMVIQNPRYQVTQFGKPVTLSCSQTLNHNVMYWYQQKSSQAPKLLFHYYDKDFNNEADTPDNFQSRRPNTSFCFLDIRSPGLGDTAMYLCATSREGGGLILYHEQFFGPGTRLTVL.

This chain joins TRBV28 and TRBJ2-7, with a weak D call TRBD1 (6 bases). CDR3 length: 14 amino acids. Germline V lookup: CDR1 MDHEN, CDR2 SYDVKM. V lost 6 bases and J 2 bases, leaving 14 bases between the germline ends. This CDR3 reads CASRRTDIAYEQYF. The CDR3, as DNA: TGTGCCAGCAGGCGGACAGACATAGCCTACGAGCAGTACTTC.

V gene TRBV3-1 (or the pseudogene TRBV3-2) combines with J gene TRBJ2-2; D is perhaps TRBD2 (6 bases). The CDR3 runs 16 residues. Trimming cost V 0 bases and J 6 bases, with 14 bases left between them. In germline, CDR1 is LGHDT, CDR2 YNNKEL (reference sequence). CDR3 DNA sequence: TGTGCCAGCAGCCAAGATTGGAGGGGAGGTGCCGGGGAGCTGTTTTTT. This codes for CASSQDWRGGAGELFF.

In its sample, this clone was seen a few times. The rearrangement links TRBV9 to TRBJ1-4, with TRBD1 matching 9 bases. Germline lookup yields CDR1 SGDLS and CDR2 YYNGEE. Trimming removed 4 bases from V and 10 bases from J; junction bases left unmatched: 8. The CDR3 consists of 14 residues. The CDR3 DNA reads TGTGCCAGCAGCTCGGGACAGGGTCGCGTAAAACTGTTTTTT. Translated: CASSSGQGRVKLFF.

This chain links TRBV2 with TRBJ2-5; 12 positions match TRBD2. Germline-derived CDR1 and CDR2 are SNHLY and FYNNEI. Unmatched junction bases numbered 25, after V lost 8 bases and J lost 0 bases. CDR3 size: 22 residues. The CDR3 protein is CASGGQTLAGGPDRQYQETQYF. CDR3 DNA: TGTGCCAGCGGGGGACAGACTCTAGCGGGAGGGCCCGATAGACAGTACCAAGAGACCCAGTACTTC.

CDR3 residues: CASSLERNNEQFF. CDR3 coding DNA: TGTGCCAGCAGCTTAGAGCGCAACAATGAGCAGTTCTTC. The chain recombines TRBV11-3 with TRBJ2-1; D is ambiguous. Trimming cost V 0 bases and J 5 bases, with 5 bases left between them. The CDR3 covers 13 residues. Germline CDR1 reads SGHNT; CDR2 reads YENEEA.

The chain couples TRBV11-2 to TRBJ1-2; possible D gene TRBD1, 5 bases. V lost 6 bases to trimming and J lost 0 bases, with 11 bases between them. CDR1 and CDR2 from the germline V gene are SGHAT and FQNNGV. CDR3 length equals 14 residues. The CDR3 DNA is TGTGCCAGCAGTCTGGGGCTAGCTAACTATGGCTACACCTTC. Protein sequence: CASSLGLANYGYTF.

V usage is TRBV28 and J usage is TRBJ1-1; 7 bases are shared with TRBD1. V dropped 7 bases and J dropped 0; count of bases not matched to a gene: 11. CDR1 and CDR2 (germline): MDHEN, SYDVKM. The CDR3 has 16 residues. The CDR3 DNA sequence: TGTGCCAGCACCAGTGGGGGCAGGGGGATGAACACTGAAGCTTTCTTT. It encodes CASTSGGRGMNTEAFF.

J is TRBJ1-2 and V is TRBV19, with D possibly being TRBD1 (6 bases). The CDR3 loop spans 15 amino acids. The V and J ends lost 7 bases and 4 bases respectively, with 19 bases between them. Germline V gene sequence: CDR1 LNHDA, CDR2 SQIVND (reference sequence). For the CDR3, the DNA is TGTGCCAGTACCACATCCAGAGGGGGGGGCTATGGCTACACCTTC. Translated: CASTTSRGGGYGYTF.

This clone was recorded only once. The CDR3 bases are TGTGCCAGCAGCGTCAGCTCCTACGAGCAGTACTTC. Its protein is CASSVSSYEQYF. This chain uses TRBV7-2 with TRBJ2-7; D call uncertain. This CDR3 has 12 residues. Trimming removed 5 bases at V and 0 bases at J, with 5 bases between. Germline CDR1 is SGHTA and CDR2 is FQGNSA.

The chain combines TRBV6-5 with TRBJ2-2; the D is unclear. Trimming shortened V by 8 bases and J by 4 bases, and 14 bases separated the two germline ends. From germline, CDR1 is MNHEY and CDR2 SVGAGI. CDR3 length: 14 residues. The CDR3 DNA reads as TGTGCCAGCCGGTGGCTAGATCGCACCGGGGAGCTGTTTTTT. It codes for CASRWLDRTGELFF.

V gene TRBV5-1 combines with J gene TRBJ2-1, with D possibly matching TRBD1 (5 bases). The V and J ends lost 0 bases and 5 bases respectively, with 9 bases between them. This CDR3 is built from 14 residues. CDR1 and CDR2 from the germline V gene are SGHRS and YFSETQ. CDR3 sequence: CASSLGGENNEQFF. The CDR3 bases are TGCGCCAGCAGCTTGGGGGGCGAGAACAATGAGCAGTTCTTC.

The chain is built from TRBV5-8 and TRBJ2-2; 9 bases line up with TRBD2. The CDR3 totals 16 residues. Germline V lookup: CDR1 SGHTS, CDR2 YDEGEE. The V gene end was trimmed by 1 base and the J gene end by 4 bases; junction bases not matched to a gene: 5. The CDR3 spells CASSLRLAGLTGELFF. For the CDR3, the DNA is TGTGCCAGCAGCTTGCGGCTAGCGGGGCTCACCGGGGAGCTGTTTTTT.

The CDR3 sequence: CATSGDKFANTGELFF. Here the CDR3 DNA reads TGTGCCACCAGTGGAGACAAGTTCGCGAACACCGGGGAGCTGTTTTTT. The chain carries TRBV24-1 and TRBJ2-2; D uncertain. The CDR3 is made up of 16 amino acids. The V gene's germline CDR1 is KGHDR and CDR2 SFDVKD. Trimming took off 5 bases at V and 0 bases at J, with 12 bases between the two ends.

This clone appeared a single time. The chain combines TRBV5-8 with TRBJ2-7; 7 bases are a match to TRBD1. V shed 4 bases, J shed 3 bases, and the junction held 7 bases outside the gene matches. The CDR3 covers 14 residues. From germline, CDR1 is SGHTS and CDR2 YDEGEE. The CDR3 DNA reads as TGTGCCAGCAGCAGGACAGGAACCGTCTACGAGCAGTACTTC. Translation: CASSRTGTVYEQYF.

The chain combines TRBV13 with TRBJ2-7; 14 positions match TRBD2. Losses at the gene ends were 5 bases for V and 1 base for J; bases not matched to a gene: 7. CDR3 length: 17 residues. CDR1 PRHDT and CDR2 FYEKMQ come from the germline V gene (reference sequence). CDR3 coding DNA: TGTGCCAGCAGCCCGGGACTAGCGGGAGTTAATTCCTACGAGCAGTACTTC. It translates to CASSPGLAGVNSYEQYF.

This clone has only one observation. The chain joins TRBV21-1 to TRBJ1-5; TRBD1 reflects the table's D call only, with no check against the DNA. TRBV21-1 is deemed a pseudogene. The CDR3 extends over 14 amino acids. The CDR3 DNA follows: TGTGCCAGCGGTCGGGGACAGGGGAATCAGCCCCAGCATTTT. Translated: CASGRGQGNQPQHF.

J is TRBJ2-1 and V is TRBV5-1, with 13 nucleotides matching TRBD2. The V segment lost 0 bases and the J segment 1 base; nucleotides outside the gene matches: 1. From germline, CDR1 is SGHRS and CDR2 YFSETQ. This CDR3 has 17 residues. DNA for the CDR3: TGCGCCAGCAGCTTGGGGACTAGCGGGAGTTCCTACAATGAGCAGTTCTTC. Translating it yields CASSLGTSGSSYNEQFF.

The rearrangement links TRBV19 to TRBJ1-5; D gene unclear. The germline V and J ends were trimmed by 9 bases and 5 bases, with 17 bases remaining between them. Looked up from germline, CDR1 is LNHDA and CDR2 is SQIVND (reference sequence). The CDR3 has 14 residues. The CDR3 sequence is CASGQSLSDQPQHF. The CDR3 DNA reads as TGTGCCAGCGGTCAGTCGCTCAGCGATCAGCCCCAGCATTTT.

The V and J genes are TRBV2 and TRBJ1-1; D is uncertain. The CDR3 runs 15 residues. V lost 0 bases and J 1 base, leaving 9 bases between the germline ends. Looked up from germline, CDR1 is SNHLY and CDR2 is FYNNEI. The CDR3 protein is CASSEALGENTEAFF. CDR3 DNA: TGTGCCAGCAGTGAAGCTTTAGGAGAGAACACTGAAGCTTTCTTT.

This clone came up a few times. The chain has TRBV9 and TRBJ1-2, with D perhaps TRBD1 (5 bases). Trimming took off 0 bases at V and 1 base at J, with 10 bases between the two ends. There are 15 residues in the CDR3. Germline CDR1 reads SGDLS; CDR2 reads YYNGEE. CDR3 protein: CASSVAPGLNYGYTF. The CDR3 DNA reads TGTGCCAGCAGCGTAGCTCCAGGGCTTAACTATGGCTACACCTTC.

This chain uses TRBV30 with TRBJ2-7; tentatively, D is TRBD1 (5 bases). Germline loops: CDR1 GTSNPN, CDR2 SVGIG (reference sequence). V lost 4 bases and J 5 bases, leaving 12 bases between the germline ends. CDR3 length equals 12 residues. Written as DNA, the CDR3 is TGTGCCTGGATGAAGGGGATCCACGAGCAGTACTTC. Translating it yields CAWMKGIHEQYF.